The present T cell receptor beta chain was sequenced within a study of blood T cell repertoires in COVID-19. Across the study: COVID-19 samples from acute and convalescent phases originated in the United States, Italy and Spain.

Original handling: Nucleated cell number was recorded as an estimate derived from reference gene primer amplification. Method: immunoSEQ multiplex PCR; TCRdb's copy keeps in-frame clones and lacks some. That table furnishes V, J and clone size, whereas the DNA furnished D and trimming. The table lists 85,000 to 100,000 clones, 85% of them singletons. V shed 3 bases and J 5 bases; nucleotides not matched to a gene: 3. Germline CDR1 SGDLS, CDR2 YYNGEE. This CDR3 has 15 residues. Sequenced input: peripheral blood. The rearrangement links TRBV9 to TRBJ2-2; 11 positions match TRBD1. This TCR derives from a man aged 60 to 69 with acute or convalescent COVID-19. CDR3: CASSARDRGTGELFF. CDR3 DNA: TGTGCCAGCAGCGCTAGGGACAGGGGGACCGGGGAGCTGTTTTTT. Supplemented by reference TRBV9 and TRBJ2-2, the full variable domain reads DSGVTQTPKHLITATGQRVTLRCSPRSGDLSVYWYQQSLDQGLQFLIQYYNGEERAKGNILERFSAQQFPDLHSELNLSSLELGDSALYFCASSARDRGTGELFFGEGSRLTVL.